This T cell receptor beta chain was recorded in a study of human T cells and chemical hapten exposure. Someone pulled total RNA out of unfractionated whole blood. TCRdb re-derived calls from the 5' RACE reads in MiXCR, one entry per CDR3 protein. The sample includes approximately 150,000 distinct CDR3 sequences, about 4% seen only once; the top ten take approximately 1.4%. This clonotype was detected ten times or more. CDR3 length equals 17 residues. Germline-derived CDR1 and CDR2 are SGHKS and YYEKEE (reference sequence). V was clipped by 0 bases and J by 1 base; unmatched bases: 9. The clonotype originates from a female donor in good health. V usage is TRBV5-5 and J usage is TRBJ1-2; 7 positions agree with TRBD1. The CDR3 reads CASSLAISGTDNYGYTF. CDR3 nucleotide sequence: TGTGCCAGCAGCTTGGCTATCTCCGGGACAGATAACTATGGCTACACCTTC.